This T cell receptor beta chain emerged from a study of cytomegalovirus exposure and HLA in healthy donors. Vbeta (60) and Jbeta (13) primers were used in the PCR. The assay was immunoSEQ multiplex PCR, and TCRdb's table has in-frame clones only and misses some. The table has approximately 170,000 clones, 70% to 80% seen once. The clonotype was recovered from a female donor in good health and CMV-seronegative. Source material: PBMCs.

The CDR3 spells CASSLSGYGANVLTF. The CDR3 coding sequence is TGTGCCAGCAGTTTATCAGGGTACGGGGCCAACGTCCTGACTTTC. The chain has TRBV28 and TRBJ2-6; tentative D call: TRBD1 (5 bases). Per germline, CDR1 MDHEN and CDR2 SYDVKM. This CDR3 comprises 15 residues. The V end was cut by 1 base, the J end by 4 bases, with 8 bases between.